What follows are 7 T cell receptor beta chains derived from one specimen sequenced in a study of blood T cell repertoires in COVID-19. Clones were sequenced by immunoSEQ multiplex PCR, and TCRdb holds only the in-frame ones, with some missing. The sample consists of more than 300,000 clones, roughly 90% of them appearing once. The sequencing sample was made of PBMCs or T cells enriched from blood (not recorded which). The source of these receptors is a woman younger than 45 who had recovered from COVID-19.

The V gene is TRBV27, the J gene TRBJ2-7; 7 bases are shared with TRBD1. The CDR3 is 13 residues long. V was pared by 6 bases and J by 1 base, with 3 bases of the junction left unmatched. Germline CDR1 reads MNHEY; CDR2 reads SMNVEV (reference sequence). The CDR3 spells CASSPGQSYEQYF. CDR3 DNA sequence: TGTGCCAGCAGCCCGGGACAGTCCTACGAGCAGTACTTC.

The V and J genes are TRBV7-3 and TRBJ2-1, with 7 nucleotides matching TRBD1. Germline V gene sequence: CDR1 SGHTA, CDR2 FQGTGA. After removal of 5 bases from V and 2 bases from J, the junction contained 3 bases not matched to a gene. There are 14 residues in the CDR3. The DNA for the CDR3 is TGTGCCAGCAGCCCCGGGACAGCCTACAATGAGCAGTTCTTC. This codes for CASSPGTAYNEQFF.

The chain couples TRBV5-1 to TRBJ2-3, with D perhaps matching TRBD2 (7 bases). With 0 bases removed from V and 5 bases from J, the gap between germline ends came to 13 bases. The CDR3 totals 15 residues. Germline V CDR1 and CDR2: SGHRS, YFSETQ. The CDR3 here is CASSLGRGAGDTQYF. CDR3 DNA: TGCGCCAGCAGCTTGGGCCGGGGGGCTGGAGATACGCAGTATTTT.

DNA of the CDR3: TGTGCCAGCAGCCCCTCGGACCGGGGAGCCAAAAACATTCAGTACTTC. Encoded protein: CASSPSDRGAKNIQYF. The chain uses TRBV7-3 and TRBJ2-4; weak D call: TRBD2 (5 bases). Germline V gene sequence: CDR1 SGHTA, CDR2 FQGTGA. The CDR3 spans 16 residues. V lost 5 bases and J lost 0, with 14 bases in between.

The rearrangement uses TRBV4-2 and TRBJ2-5; 11 positions agree with TRBD2. After removal of 4 bases from V and 1 base from J, the junction contained 5 bases not matched to a gene. This CDR3 has 16 residues. CDR1 is LGHNA, CDR2 YNFKEQ, per germline. The CDR3 coding sequence is TGTGCCAGCAGCCTCCAGACTAGCGGGACCCAAGAGACCCAGTACTTC. Its protein product is CASSLQTSGTQETQYF.

The chain carries TRBV7-8 and TRBJ2-5, with TRBD2 matching over 8 bases. Germline V gene lookup returns CDR1 SGHVS and CDR2 FQNEAQ. J was trimmed by 2 bases and V by 9 bases; bases with no gene match: 11. There are 15 residues in the CDR3. The CDR3 loop reads CASKAGAEDQETQYF. The CDR3 bases are TGTGCCAGTAAAGCGGGGGCCGAAGATCAAGAGACCCAGTACTTC.

The chain combines TRBV7-2 with TRBJ1-2; maybe TRBD1 (5 bases). V was shortened by 3 bases and J by 5 bases, with 10 bases between the two germline ends. There are 13 residues in the CDR3. Germline loops: CDR1 SGHTA, CDR2 FQGNSA. The CDR3 spells CASSFRQLYGYTF. The CDR3 DNA is TGTGCCAGCAGCTTCCGACAGCTATATGGCTACACCTTC.